Listed below are T cell receptor beta chains from one sample, sequenced in a study of blood T cell repertoires in COVID-19. The table came from immunoSEQ multiplex PCR; TCRdb's copy has only in-frame clones and leaves some out. The data hold about 240,000 clones, with 80% to 90% observed a single time. Sequencing input: peripheral blood. All receptors come from a man aged 55 to 70 with acute or convalescent COVID-19. CDR3s include the opening cysteine and the closing phenylalanine or tryptophan. The D gene is left open where the match is weak. Clone size is shown for a subset of rows, as once, few, many or a class of expanded clone.

CDR3 DNA,CDR3 protein,J gene,clone size,D gene,V gene
TGTGCCAGCAGGAGGCCGGGACAGGGGTATTCACCCCTCCACTTT,CASRRPGQGYSPLHF,TRBJ1-6,once,TRBD1,TRBV27
TGTGCCAGCAGTTACGGAGGGTGGGGGAACGAGCAGTACTTC,CASSYGGWGNEQYF,TRBJ2-7,few,-,TRBV6-2/TRBV6-3
TGCAGCGTTGATCGGACAAACCAAGAGACCCAGTACTTC,CSVDRTNQETQYF,TRBJ2-5,-,-,TRBV29-1
TGCGCCAGCAGCCCCCAGGCAGGGATTGAGGAGACCCAGTACTTC,CASSPQAGIEETQYF,TRBJ2-5,-,-,TRBV5-1
TGTGCCAGCAGTTTGCAGGGTAGAACCGGGGAGCTGTTTTTT,CASSLQGRTGELFF,TRBJ2-2,-,-,TRBV28
TGCAGCGGAAGAGGAAGATCCTACAATGAGCAGTTCTTC,CSGRGRSYNEQFF,TRBJ2-1,-,-,TRBV29-1
TGCGCCAGCAGCTCGGAGCCGGGACTAGAAGTGTACTTC,CASSSEPGLEVYF,TRBJ2-5,-,TRBD2,TRBV5-1
TGTGCCATCAGTGATTTTCTGGACAGGGACAGGATGGGCTACGAGCAGTACTTC,CAISDFLDRDRMGYEQYF,TRBJ2-7,once,TRBD1,TRBV10-3
TGCAGCGTGACAGGGCTCTTGAGCAATCAGCCCCAGCATTTT,CSVTGLLSNQPQHF,TRBJ1-5,-,TRBD1,TRBV29-1
TGTGCCTGGAGTAACAGCGGGAGTAGAAATGAGCAGTTCTTC,CAWSNSGSRNEQFF,TRBJ2-1,-,TRBD2,TRBV30
TGTGCCTGGAGTGTAACGGGGGGAAACGCAGGGAATCAGCCCCAGCATTTT,CAWSVTGGNAGNQPQHF,TRBJ1-5,-,-,TRBV30
TGTGCCATCAGTGATTTGTTGGACAGTCCGGAGCAGTACTTC,CAISDLLDSPEQYF,TRBJ2-7,-,-,TRBV10-3
TGTGCCAGCTCACCATCGGGGTCTAATGAAAAACTGTTTTTT,CASSPSGSNEKLFF,TRBJ1-4,-,-,TRBV18